One and the same sample provided the 2 T cell receptor beta chains below, sequenced in a study of T cell responses to AZD1222 COVID-19 vaccine. Only in-frame clones appear in the TCRdb table, and some are missing; sequencing was by immunoSEQ multiplex PCR. The repertoire includes 35,000 to 50,000 clones, around 80% of them detected once, and roughly 21% sits in the top ten. The sequenced sample was peripheral blood, obtained 28 days after the second dose of the MenACWY control vaccine. The receptors originated from an adult who received the MenACWY meningococcal vaccine as a control.

The chain joins TRBV28 to TRBJ1-4, with unresolved D. The CDR3 runs to 14 residues. V lost 3 bases and J lost 8, with 13 bases in between. Per germline, CDR1 MDHEN and CDR2 SYDVKM. CDR3 nucleotide sequence: TGTGCCAGCAGTTTTCGACAAGGCAGGGAAAAACTGTTTTTT. Translating gives CASSFRQGREKLFF.

The chain couples TRBV18 to TRBJ2-1, with D perhaps matching TRBD2 (5 bases). This CDR3 has 16 residues. Trimming removed 3 bases at V and 0 bases at J, with 12 bases between. CDR1 and CDR2 (germline): KGHSH, LQKENI. The CDR3, as DNA: TGTGCCAGCTCACCCGGAGCGGCTAGCTCCTACAATGAGCAGTTCTTC. Translated, it gives CASSPGAASSYNEQFF.